The TCR beta chain under discussion was sequenced for a study of tumor-infiltrating lymphocytes in primary liver carcinoma. Findings of the study overall: The 250 largest clones made up significantly more of tumor than blood repertoires (p = 0.039).

V was pared by 4 bases and J by 8 bases, with 13 bases of the junction left unmatched. The germline CDR1 and CDR2 sequences are LGHNA and YSLEER. The CDR3 sequence is 15 residues long. Making TCR beta cDNA involved around 510 ng total RNA and a constant-region primer. Generation of the TCR beta libraries relied on three nested multiplex PCR rounds using slightly modified ARM-PCR. Two initial PCR rounds of around 10 cycles each paired TRBV1-TRBV30 forward primers with a C-beta reverse primer. TCRdb reanalysed the multiplex PCR reads using MiXCR and keeps one entry per CDR3 protein. The sample contains fewer than 350,000 distinct CDR3 sequences, approximately 65% of which appear only once. This clonotype was seen ten or more times. Its antigen is still unknown. The researchers obtained blood RNA from unsorted whole blood and also extracted germline DNA.

The sequenced sample was peripheral blood. The V gene is TRBV4-3, the J gene TRBJ1-2, with 7 bases aligning to TRBD1. The TCR sequence derives from a man aged 40-49 years with primary liver carcinoma and hepatitis B virus infection. As DNA, the CDR3 is TGCGCCAGCAGCCCCTCTTCGGACAGGACCCTGGGCTACACCTTC. It encodes CASSPSSDRTLGYTF.